These 16 T cell receptor beta chains were all obtained from the same sample, sequenced in a study of blood T cell repertoires in COVID-19. Method: immunoSEQ multiplex PCR; TCRdb's copy keeps in-frame clones and lacks some. The repertoire holds more than 95,000 clones, with 81% as singletons. Source material: peripheral blood. The receptors stem from a man aged 25 to 40 with COVID-19, enrolled during active disease.

V gene TRBV5-1 combines with J gene TRBJ2-3, with 14 bases that match TRBD2. Germline CDR1 reads SGHRS; CDR2 reads YFSETQ. The CDR3 runs to 19 residues. V dropped 1 base and J dropped 5; count of bases not matched to a gene: 12. CDR3 nucleotide sequence: TGCGCCAGCAGCTTGAGAGGGAGCGGACTAGCGGGGGGTCTAGATACGCAGTATTTT. Encoded protein: CASSLRGSGLAGGLDTQYF.

The chain joins TRBV9 to TRBJ2-5; 7 bases agree with TRBD2. Germline loops: CDR1 SGDLS, CDR2 YYNGEE. CDR3 length equals 13 residues. V lost 7 bases and J lost 5; bases outside the gene matches: 8. The CDR3, as DNA: TGTGCCAGCGGGAGCGGGGCCAGTGAGACCCAGTACTTC. Translating gives CASGSGASETQYF.

This clone was picked up one time. CDR3 DNA: TGCAGCGTTGAGGAGGGCGCCTACGAGCAGTACTTC. Protein product: CSVEEGAYEQYF. This rearrangement joins TRBV29-1 to TRBJ2-7, with TRBD2 as a possible D gene (6 bases). The CDR3 consists of 12 residues. V was trimmed by 3 bases and J by 2 bases, leaving 8 bases between them. Germline-derived CDR1 and CDR2 are SQVTM and ANQGSEA.

This chain uses TRBV4-1 with TRBJ2-5, with 8 bases aligning to TRBD2. Germline V gives CDR1 MGHRA, CDR2 YSYEKL. Trimming took 3 bases from V and 2 from J; bases not matched to a gene: 20. The length of the CDR3 is 20 residues. The CDR3 DNA follows: TGCGCCAGCAGCCACCCCCGGGCGGGGGGCAGTCCACTGGGTCAAGAGACCCAGTACTTC. Its translation is CASSHPRAGGSPLGQETQYF.

This chain links TRBV28 with TRBJ2-1; 7 positions match TRBD2. CDR1 and CDR2 from the germline V gene are MDHEN and SYDVKM. The CDR3 has 13 residues. The J segment lost 6 bases and the V segment lost 6 bases, leaving 5 bases of the junction unmatched. CDR3 bases: TGTGCCAGCAGCCGAGCGGGGATCAATGAGCAGTTCTTC. It translates to CASSRAGINEQFF. Based on the CDR3 plus reference TRBV28 and TRBJ2-1, the full variable domain is DVKVTQSSRYLVKRTGEKVFLECVQDMDHENMFWYRQDPGLGLRLIYFSYDVKMKEKGDIPEGYSVSREKKERFSLILESASTNQTSMYLCASSRAGINEQFFGPGTRLTVL.

This chain connects TRBV28 to TRBJ1-1, with D possibly TRBD1 on 6 matching bases. Germline values: CDR1 MDHEN, CDR2 SYDVKM. Trimming cost V 3 bases and J 0 bases, with 14 bases left between them. The CDR3 contains 16 residues. The CDR3: CASSFGKQGLNTEAFF. The CDR3 coding sequence is TGTGCCAGCAGTTTCGGGAAACAGGGCTTGAACACTGAAGCTTTCTTT.

The rearrangement uses TRBV19 and TRBJ2-6; D not certain. V was clipped by 3 bases and J by 0 bases, with 6 bases between them. From germline, CDR1 is LNHDA and CDR2 SQIVND (reference sequence). The CDR3 is made up of 15 amino acids. This chain's CDR3 is CASSIDNSGANVLTF. CDR3 sequence (DNA): TGTGCCAGTAGTATTGACAACTCTGGGGCCAACGTCCTGACTTTC. The full variable domain, completed using reference TRBV19 and TRBJ2-6, is DGGITQSPKYLFRKEGQNVTLSCEQNLNHDAMYWYRQDPGQGLRLIYYSQIVNDFQKGDIAEGYSVSREKKESFPLTVTSAQKNPTAFYLCASSIDNSGANVLTFGAGSRLTVL.

This chain joins TRBV6-5 and TRBJ1-1; 7 nucleotides align to TRBD1. Germline CDR1 MNHEY, CDR2 SVGAGI. Unmatched junction bases numbered 3, after V lost 0 bases and J lost 5 bases. The length of the CDR3 is 14 residues. In DNA, the CDR3 is TGTGCCAGCAGTTACTCGCGCAGGGGGACTGAAGCTTTCTTT. Encoded protein: CASSYSRRGTEAFF.

This chain joins TRBV2 and TRBJ2-7; 10 bases align to TRBD2. The CDR3 runs to 14 residues. J was trimmed by 0 bases and V by 11 bases; bases with no gene match: 7. Germline V gene lookup returns CDR1 SNHLY and CDR2 FYNNEI. CDR3 bases: TGTGCCGGATGGAGACTAGCGGGCTCCTACGAGCAGTACTTC. This codes for CAGWRLAGSYEQYF.

The rearrangement joins TRBV4-3 to TRBJ1-1; 7 nucleotides align to TRBD1. V lost 1 base and J lost 0; bases outside the gene matches: 8. The CDR3 extends over 17 amino acids. Looked up from germline, CDR1 is LGHNA and CDR2 is YSLEER. The CDR3 DNA reads as TGCGCCAGCAGCCAAGCGGGAAGGGGGCTGGTGAACACTGAAGCTTTCTTT. This translates into CASSQAGRGLVNTEAFF.

The J gene is TRBJ2-7, the V gene TRBV18, with 11 bases aligning to TRBD2. Unmatched junction bases numbered 6, after V lost 4 bases and J lost 1 base. This CDR3 region has 16 residues. Germline CDR1 and CDR2: KGHSH and LQKENI. For the CDR3, the DNA is TGTGCCAGCTCACTGGGACTAGCGGAGGGGTCCTACGAGCAGTACTTC. It translates to CASSLGLAEGSYEQYF.

This chain joins TRBV14 and TRBJ2-1, with D possibly being TRBD2 (6 bases). CDR1 is SGHDN, CDR2 FVKESK, per germline. This CDR3 spans 15 amino acids. Trimming stripped 4 bases from V and 7 bases from J, with 17 bases between. The CDR3 region is CASSPHPTRGNEQFF. CDR3 in DNA: TGTGCCAGCAGCCCGCATCCTACTCGGGGGAATGAGCAGTTCTTC.

The chain carries TRBV7-9 and TRBJ2-7; 8 nucleotides line up with TRBD1. There are 18 residues in the CDR3. V shed 2 bases, J shed 2 bases, and the junction held 14 bases outside the gene matches. In germline, CDR1 is SEHNR, CDR2 FQNEAQ (reference sequence). CDR3 sequence: CASSLSGLRGQVTYEQYF. DNA for the CDR3: TGTGCCAGCAGCTTATCCGGTTTGAGGGGACAGGTGACCTACGAGCAGTACTTC.

The chain links TRBV7-9 to TRBJ2-7; TRBD1 matches at 8 bases. CDR1 and CDR2 (germline): SEHNR, FQNEAQ (reference sequence). The J segment lost 6 bases and the V segment lost 1 base, leaving 5 bases of the junction unmatched. This CDR3 has 14 residues. The CDR3 sequence: CASSLGQGAFEQYF. CDR3 DNA sequence: TGTGCCAGCAGCTTAGGCCAGGGGGCTTTCGAGCAGTACTTC. Full variable domain (outside the CDR3, taken from reference TRBV7-9 and TRBJ2-7): DTGVSQNPRHKITKRGQNVTFRCDPISEHNRLYWYRQTLGQGPEFLTYFQNEAQLEKSRLLSDRFSAERPKGSFSTLEIQRTEQGDSAMYLCASSLGQGAFEQYFGPGTRLTVT.

The rearrangement links TRBV24-1 to TRBJ2-2; 7 bases fit TRBD2. The CDR3 has 16 residues. J gave up 1 base and V 3 bases, and 4 bases lay outside the gene matches. Germline V lookup: CDR1 KGHDR, CDR2 SFDVKD. CDR3 sequence: CATSDKTSLNTGELFF. DNA of the CDR3: TGTGCCACCAGTGATAAGACTAGCCTGAACACCGGGGAGCTGTTTTTT.

This clone turned up a few times. J is TRBJ1-2 and V is TRBV13, with 8 nucleotides matching TRBD1. With V trimmed by 5 bases and J by 5 bases, 4 bases remained unmatched. From germline, CDR1 is PRHDT and CDR2 FYEKMQ (reference sequence). CDR3 length: 13 residues. Written as DNA, the CDR3 is TGTGCCAGCAGCCAAGACAGGGGTTATGGCTACACCTTC. Translation gives CASSQDRGYGYTF.